Reported below is one T cell receptor (beta chain). The antigen is undetermined. PCR employed 60 Vbeta and 13 Jbeta primers. Method: immunoSEQ multiplex PCR; TCRdb's copy keeps in-frame clones and lacks some. The profile shows 100,000 to 150,000 clones, approximately 80% of them singletons. CDR1 is SGHDT, CDR2 YYEEEE, per germline. The CDR3 loop spans 13 amino acids. This record belongs to a study of cytomegalovirus exposure and HLA in healthy donors. Whole-study results and caveats: Most of the TCR beta V segments (in an earlier analysis) were productive either about 90% or about 30% of the time. Analyses of presence and absence presupposed an approximately uniform sequencing depth across donors. Trimming of TCR beta V- and J-genes showed a link, identified in a later analysis, to a missense DCLRE1C variant. Later analysis showed TCR association rates varying by HLA locus, highest for DRB1 and lowest for HLA-C.

The rearrangement joins TRBV5-6 to TRBJ2-5; TRBD1 is a possible D gene (5 bases). The closer fit of TRBJ2-7 to the DNA end suggests the J call may be wrong. The specimen sequenced was PBMCs. This TCR was sampled from a male donor in good health and CMV-seropositive. CDR3 residues: CASSLDRTYEQYF. For the CDR3, the DNA is TGTGCCAGCAGCTTGGACAGGACCTACGAGCAGTACTTC.